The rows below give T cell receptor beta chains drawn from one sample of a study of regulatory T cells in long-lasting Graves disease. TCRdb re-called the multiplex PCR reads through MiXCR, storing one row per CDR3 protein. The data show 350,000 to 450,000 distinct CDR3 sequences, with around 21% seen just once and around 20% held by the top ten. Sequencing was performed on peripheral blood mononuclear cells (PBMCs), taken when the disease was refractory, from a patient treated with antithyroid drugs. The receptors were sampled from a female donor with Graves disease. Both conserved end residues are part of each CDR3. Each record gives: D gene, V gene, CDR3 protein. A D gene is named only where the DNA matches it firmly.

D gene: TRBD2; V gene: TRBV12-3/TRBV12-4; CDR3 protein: CASSGRRGTVTSGRFDEQYF
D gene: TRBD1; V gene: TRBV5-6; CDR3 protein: CASSPQKSWGQGDYGYTF
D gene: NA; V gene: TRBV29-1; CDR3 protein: CSVVRQQETQYF
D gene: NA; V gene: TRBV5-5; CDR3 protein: CASSSKSQGSYEQYF
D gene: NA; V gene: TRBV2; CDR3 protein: CASSDPLVFQPQHF
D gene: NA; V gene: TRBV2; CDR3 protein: CASSDGQGETYEQYF
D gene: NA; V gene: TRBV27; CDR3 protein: CASSLLGARTGELFF
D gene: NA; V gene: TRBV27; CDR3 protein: CASRREGKWDEQFF
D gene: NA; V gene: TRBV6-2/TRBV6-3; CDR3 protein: CATAEGGRNQPQHF
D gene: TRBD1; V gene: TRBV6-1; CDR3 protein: CASRWDRGNNQPQHF
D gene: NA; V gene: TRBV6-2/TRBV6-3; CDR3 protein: CASSSGQRSREYEQYF
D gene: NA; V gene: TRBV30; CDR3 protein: CAWSSGGFNQPQHF
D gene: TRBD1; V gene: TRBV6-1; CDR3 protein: CASGGQVNQPQHF
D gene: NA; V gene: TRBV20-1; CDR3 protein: CSAYPPSHEQFF
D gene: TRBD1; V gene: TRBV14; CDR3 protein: CASSRVPGQGRVPF
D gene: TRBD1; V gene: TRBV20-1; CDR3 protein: CSARARGQKNQPQHF
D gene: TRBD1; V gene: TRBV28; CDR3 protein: CASSLGGTAAYYGYTF
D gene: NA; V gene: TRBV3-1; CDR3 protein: CASSQDRSPRGRETQYF
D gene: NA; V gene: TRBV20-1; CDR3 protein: CSARDRHYEQYF
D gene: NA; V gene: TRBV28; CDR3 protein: CASSFHPGGGRTEAFF
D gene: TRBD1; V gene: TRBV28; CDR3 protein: CASSLLVGAGGFEQYF
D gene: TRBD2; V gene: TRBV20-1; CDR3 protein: CSATGLAGWNEQFF
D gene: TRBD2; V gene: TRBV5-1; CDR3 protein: CASSLWASGTYNEQFF
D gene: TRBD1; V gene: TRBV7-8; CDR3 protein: CASSRQDRYNEQFF
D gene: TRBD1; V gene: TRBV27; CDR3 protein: CASSYRGRLETQYF
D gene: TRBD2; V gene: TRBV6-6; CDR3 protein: CASSYSMASGRAVGDEQFF
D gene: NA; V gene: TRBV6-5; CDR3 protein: CASSYAGPSYEQYF
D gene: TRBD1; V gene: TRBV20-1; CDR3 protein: CSARDSGTAWEQYF
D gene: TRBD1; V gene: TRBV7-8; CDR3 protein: CASSARQGLEKLFF
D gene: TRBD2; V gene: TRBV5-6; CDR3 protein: CASSPGLAPLSEQYF
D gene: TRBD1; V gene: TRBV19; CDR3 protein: CASSIEAGGVQPQHF
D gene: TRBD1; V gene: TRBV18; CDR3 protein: CASSGTGEYEQYF
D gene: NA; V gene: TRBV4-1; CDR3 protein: CASSQERWQPQHF
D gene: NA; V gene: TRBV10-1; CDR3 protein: CASSESKGGKDEQYF
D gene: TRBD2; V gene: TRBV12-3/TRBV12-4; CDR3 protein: CASSQGTSGRDEQYF
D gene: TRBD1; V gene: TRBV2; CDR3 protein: CASKRQGADGYTF
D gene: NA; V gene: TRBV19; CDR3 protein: CASSGGREKPQHF
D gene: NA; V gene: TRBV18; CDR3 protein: CASSPTHQFGELFF
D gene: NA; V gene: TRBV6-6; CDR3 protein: CASSYSDYNEQFF
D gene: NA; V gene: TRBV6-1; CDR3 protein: CASNKEGRVYEQYF
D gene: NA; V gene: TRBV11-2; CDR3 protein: CASSFSTTSTEAFF
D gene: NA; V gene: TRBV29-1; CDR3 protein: CSVEGTVQETQYF
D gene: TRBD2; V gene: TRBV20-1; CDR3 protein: CSAGLAGPYEQYF
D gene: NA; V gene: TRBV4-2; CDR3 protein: CASQDGGSNQPQHF
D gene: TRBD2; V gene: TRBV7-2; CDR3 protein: CASSSGLAGPSTDTQYF
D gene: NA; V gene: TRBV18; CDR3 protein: CASSLTEGNTIYF
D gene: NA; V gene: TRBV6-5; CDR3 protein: CASSYLGGELFF
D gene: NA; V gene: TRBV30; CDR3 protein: CAWSFPGANVLTF
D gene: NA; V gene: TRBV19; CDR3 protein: CASSINGPSYEQYF
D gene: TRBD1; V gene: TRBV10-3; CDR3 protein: CAISGGTGGTEAFF
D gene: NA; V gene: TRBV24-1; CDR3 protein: CATSVGFSSQETQYF
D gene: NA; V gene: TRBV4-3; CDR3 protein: CASSQDLRGAVIYGYTF
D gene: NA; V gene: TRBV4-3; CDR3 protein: CASSQARGGTEAFF
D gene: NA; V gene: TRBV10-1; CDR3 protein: CASSDQGPRMAQHF